Listed here are 24 T cell receptor beta chains from one sample, sequenced in a study of blood T cell repertoires in COVID-19. TCRdb's copy holds only in-frame clones and misses some; the assay was immunoSEQ multiplex PCR. The table includes 110,000 to 150,000 clones, 65% to 85% detected once. The sequencing sample was made of peripheral blood. The receptors stem from a woman aged 55-70 years with acute or convalescent COVID-19.

This sequence joins TRBV29-1 and TRBJ2-7; 7 nucleotides align to TRBD1. Germline lookup yields CDR1 SQVTM and CDR2 ANQGSEA. J lost 2 bases, V lost 1 base, and 5 bases had no gene match. This CDR3 is 14 amino acids long. The CDR3: CSVEGAGGTYEQYF. DNA of the CDR3: TGCAGCGTTGAAGGGGCAGGGGGAACCTACGAGCAGTACTTC.

This clone was counted once. The chain carries TRBV28 and TRBJ1-4, with 9 bases matching TRBD1. Trimming removed 6 bases from V and 6 bases from J; junction bases left unmatched: 5. The CDR3 sequence is 14 residues long. Germline values: CDR1 MDHEN, CDR2 SYDVKM. CDR3 DNA sequence: TGTGCCAGCAGCCGGACAGGGGCATATGAAAAACTGTTTTTT. It encodes CASSRTGAYEKLFF.

Points on this clone: At one boundary the junction diverges from the germline segment, which might be a read error. The V gene is TRBV19, the J gene TRBJ1-2; D may be TRBD1 (5 bases). Germline values: CDR1 LNHDA, CDR2 SQIVND (reference sequence). This CDR3 region has 14 residues. The DNA of the CDR3 is TGTGCCAGTAGACCCCAGGATAGGGACTACGGCTACACCTTC. It translates to CASRPQDRDYGYTF.

In regard to this clone: The sample contains more than one DNA sequence encoding this CDR3. The chain recombines TRBV5-1 with TRBJ2-1, with D perhaps matching TRBD1 (5 bases). The CDR3 runs 14 residues. Trimming pared 0 bases from V and 3 bases from J, leaving 7 bases between. Germline CDR1 and CDR2: SGHRS and YFSETQ. DNA of the CDR3: TGCGCCAGCAGCTTGGGGACAAGCTACAATGAGCAGTTCTTC. This gives the protein CASSLGTSYNEQFF.

V usage is TRBV28 and J usage is TRBJ1-5; 10 bases agree with TRBD1. Germline CDR1 MDHEN, CDR2 SYDVKM. V lost 1 base and J lost 7; bases outside the gene matches: 4. CDR3 size: 15 residues. This chain's CDR3 is CASSLFGQGDQPQHF. The CDR3 coding sequence is TGTGCCAGCAGTTTATTTGGACAGGGGGACCAGCCCCAGCATTTT.

The rearrangement joins TRBV19 to TRBJ2-1, with TRBD2 matching 8 bases. The CDR3 is made up of 14 amino acids. Germline V CDR1 and CDR2: LNHDA, SQIVND (reference sequence). V lost 7 bases to trimming and J lost 4 bases; unmatched junction nucleotides: 6. The CDR3 nucleotides read TGTGCCAGTAATATCCCGGGAGGGTACAATGAGCAGTTCTTC. Its protein product is CASNIPGGYNEQFF.

The chain couples TRBV30 to TRBJ2-7, with a weak D call TRBD2 (5 bases). The CDR3 length is 14 residues. Trimming stripped 3 bases from V and 2 bases from J, with 14 bases between. Germline CDR1 and CDR2: GTSNPN and SVGIG (reference sequence). CDR3 in DNA: TGTGCCTGGAGGAGAGGGAGTCCTACCTACGAGCAGTACTTC. Protein product: CAWRRGSPTYEQYF.

This clone turned up a few times. The chain couples TRBV5-1 to TRBJ1-2, with TRBD1 as a possible D gene (6 bases). Germline assignment: CDR1 SGHRS and CDR2 YFSETQ. The CDR3 has 14 amino acids. Trimming cost V 0 bases and J 5 bases, with 11 bases left between them. The CDR3 is CASSLGTAQYGYTF. In nucleotides, the CDR3 is TGCGCCAGCAGCTTGGGGACAGCTCAATATGGCTACACCTTC.

J is TRBJ2-1 and V is TRBV29-1, with 7 bases fitting TRBD2. The length of the CDR3 is 14 residues. In germline, CDR1 is SQVTM, CDR2 ANQGSEA. V lost 3 bases and J lost 4; bases outside the gene matches: 6. CDR3: CSVDPSGRYNEQFF. Here the CDR3 DNA reads TGCAGCGTTGACCCTAGCGGTAGATACAATGAGCAGTTCTTC.

The V and J genes are TRBV5-4 and TRBJ2-1; 8 bases line up with TRBD2. Trimming removed 4 bases from V and 0 bases from J; junction bases left unmatched: 3. The CDR3 is 15 residues long. Per the germline V gene, CDR1 is SGHNT and CDR2 is YYREEE (reference sequence). CDR3 sequence (DNA): TGTGCCAGCAGCCTTAGCGGGGTCTCCTACAATGAGCAGTTCTTC. It specifies CASSLSGVSYNEQFF.

The chain uses TRBV13 and TRBJ2-5, with 9 bases that match TRBD2. The CDR3 runs to 23 residues. Losses at the gene ends were 0 bases for V and 5 bases for J; bases not matched to a gene: 28. Germline CDR1 reads PRHDT; CDR2 reads FYEKMQ (reference sequence). CDR3 coding DNA: TGTGCCAGCAGCTTAGGCCTATTTTCCTCAGGGATAGTAGCGGGAGATCCAAGCGAGACCCAGTACTTC. It translates to CASSLGLFSSGIVAGDPSETQYF.

The chain uses TRBV3-1 (or the pseudogene TRBV3-2) and TRBJ1-5, with D maybe TRBD1 (6 bases). The CDR3 length is 13 residues. Trimming shortened V by 2 bases and J by 8 bases, and 10 bases separated the two germline ends. CDR1 is LGHDT and CDR2 is YNNKEL in the germline V gene (reference sequence). CDR3 in DNA: TGTGCCAGCAGCCAAAACAGGGATGAGCCCCAGCATTTT. The encoded protein is CASSQNRDEPQHF.

The CDR3 bases are TGTGCCATCAGTGGGACTAGCGGGAGTAGCATCTACGAGCAGTACTTC. Translation gives CAISGTSGSSIYEQYF. The rearrangement uses TRBV10-3 and TRBJ2-7; TRBD2 matches at 13 bases. The V gene's germline CDR1 is ENHRY and CDR2 SYGVKD. The ends lost 4 bases at V and 3 bases at J; junction bases unmatched: 6. The CDR3 totals 16 residues.

The chain joins TRBV10-3 to TRBJ2-1, with 11 bases fitting TRBD2. The germline V gene has CDR1 ENHRY and CDR2 SYGVKD. This CDR3 has 14 residues. J gave up 8 bases and V 8 bases, and 8 bases lay outside the gene matches. The CDR3 coding sequence is TGTGCCATCTCAGCTAGCGGGAGGACTCATGAGCAGTTCTTC. This gives the protein CAISASGRTHEQFF.

The CDR3 is CAWSVVRAEAFF. CDR3 in DNA: TGTGCCTGGAGTGTAGTCCGAGCTGAAGCTTTCTTT. The genes are TRBV30 and TRBJ1-1; D ambiguous. Germline V gene lookup returns CDR1 GTSNPN and CDR2 SVGIG (reference sequence). V lost 0 bases to trimming and J lost 6 bases, with 8 bases between them. The CDR3 has 12 residues.

V gene TRBV7-9 combines with J gene TRBJ2-2; 7 bases are shared with TRBD1. J lost 5 bases, V lost 3 bases, and 15 bases had no gene match. CDR1 and CDR2 from the germline V gene are SEHNR and FQNEAQ (reference sequence). The CDR3 covers 18 residues. The chain's CDR3 is CASSLVYPDRVRTGELFF. The CDR3 DNA sequence: TGTGCCAGCAGCTTGGTGTACCCAGACAGGGTTCGAACCGGGGAGCTGTTTTTT.

V is TRBV5-4 and J is TRBJ1-1; no reliable D call. V was pared by 5 bases and J by 0 bases, with 11 bases between. Germline CDR1 and CDR2: SGHNT and YYREEE (reference sequence). The CDR3 consists of 14 residues. CDR3 DNA: TGTGCCAGCAGTCTTCCGAAGCTGAACACTGAAGCTTTCTTT. Translating it yields CASSLPKLNTEAFF.

This clone was observed a handful of times. The chain combines TRBV6-5 with TRBJ1-6; the D is unclear. The V gene lost 5 bases and the J gene lost 9 bases, with 8 bases spanning the gap. The V gene's germline CDR1 is MNHEY and CDR2 SVGAGI. This CDR3 has 12 residues. The CDR3 DNA follows: TGTGCCAGCAGTCAGATTCGTTCACCCCTCCACTTT. Protein: CASSQIRSPLHF.

The chain has TRBV15 and TRBJ1-2; D unclear. The CDR3 contains 15 residues. Germline V gives CDR1 LNHNV, CDR2 YYDKDF (reference sequence). V lost 0 bases to trimming and J lost 2 bases, with 10 bases between them. CDR3 sequence reads: CATSRDQSRNYGYTF. The DNA of the CDR3 is TGTGCCACCAGCAGAGATCAGTCCAGGAACTATGGCTACACCTTC. The full variable domain, its missing parts supplied by reference TRBV15 and TRBJ1-2, is DAMVIQNPRYQVTQFGKPVTLSCSQTLNHNVMYWYQQKSSQAPKLLFHYYDKDFNNEADTPDNFQSRRPNTSFCFLDIRSPGLGDTAMYLCATSRDQSRNYGYTFGSGTRLTVV.

This sequence joins TRBV6-6 and TRBJ2-1, with 13 bases fitting TRBD2. Germline trimming cut 5 bases from V and 12 bases from J; bases unmatched to any gene: 10. The CDR3 is 15 residues long. The V gene's germline CDR1 is MNHNY and CDR2 SVGAGI (reference sequence). CDR3 in DNA: TGTGCCAGCAGTGATGGGACTAGCGGGGCCGGTGGGCAGTTCTTC. This gives the protein CASSDGTSGAGGQFF.

In its sample, this clone was seen a few times. The chain couples TRBV28 to TRBJ2-5; 11 bases align to TRBD2. The CDR3 totals 15 residues. Germline trimming cut 4 bases from V and 4 bases from J; bases unmatched to any gene: 5. The germline CDR1 and CDR2 sequences are MDHEN and SYDVKM. The CDR3 DNA reads as TGTGCCAGCAGTTGGACTAGCGGGTATGGAGAGACCCAGTACTTC. This gives the protein CASSWTSGYGETQYF.

The chain links TRBV2 to TRBJ2-2; D gene uncertain. The CDR3 is 13 amino acids. Germline V gene data show CDR1 as SNHLY and CDR2 as FYNNEI. With 4 bases removed from V and 1 base from J, the gap between germline ends came to 4 bases. The CDR3 here is CASSGRNTGELFF. The CDR3 DNA follows: TGTGCCAGCAGTGGTAGGAACACCGGGGAGCTGTTTTTT.

This clone has just a few counts. This rearrangement joins TRBV19 to TRBJ2-2; D unresolved. CDR3 length: 11 residues. The V gene lost 8 bases and the J gene lost 5 bases, with 6 bases spanning the gap. CDR1 is LNHDA, CDR2 SQIVND, per germline (reference sequence). The CDR3 sequence is CASQATGELFF. In DNA, the CDR3 is TGTGCCAGTCAAGCGACCGGGGAGCTGTTTTTT.

V usage is TRBV13 and J usage is TRBJ2-5; 10 bases agree with TRBD1. CDR1 and CDR2 (germline): PRHDT, FYEKMQ (reference sequence). This CDR3 comprises 15 residues. Trimming removed 5 bases from V and 5 bases from J; junction bases left unmatched: 8. The CDR3 DNA follows: TGTGCCAGCAGCCCGCCGGGGACAGGGGTGGAGACCCAGTACTTC. This sequence encodes CASSPPGTGVETQYF.